One sample yielded the 26 T cell receptor beta chains listed below, sequenced in a study of blood T cell repertoires in COVID-19. Clones were read by immunoSEQ multiplex PCR, and TCRdb kept only the in-frame ones, dropping some. The profile shows 100,000 to 150,000 clones, approximately 84% of them singletons. The sample was peripheral blood. The receptors stem from a woman of 80 years or more with acute or convalescent COVID-19.

This sequence joins TRBV13 and TRBJ1-1; 7 bases line up with TRBD1. V trimming: 5 bases; J trimming: 1 base; junction bases outside the gene matches: 4. The CDR3 totals 14 residues. Germline assignment: CDR1 PRHDT and CDR2 FYEKMQ (reference sequence). The CDR3: CASSPGGSNTEAFF. CDR3 in DNA: TGTGCCAGCAGCCCAGGGGGATCGAACACTGAAGCTTTCTTT.

The chain combines TRBV5-4 with TRBJ2-3, with D possibly TRBD2 on 6 matching bases. Trimming shortened V by 2 bases and J by 3 bases, and 10 bases separated the two germline ends. The CDR3 is made up of 14 amino acids. Germline-derived CDR1 and CDR2 are SGHNT and YYREEE (reference sequence). CDR3 loop: CASSFRERTDTQYF. CDR3 nucleotide sequence: TGTGCCAGCAGCTTTCGGGAGAGGACAGATACGCAGTATTTT.

The V call is TRBV6-2 or TRBV6-3, the J call TRBJ1-1, with D maybe TRBD1 (6 bases). Germline CDR1 is MNHEY and CDR2 is SVGEGT. The V end was cut by 6 bases, the J end by 3 bases, with 17 bases between. This CDR3 region has 15 residues. CDR3 in DNA: TGTGCCAGCAGCGCGACAGGAAGGGGTCACACTGAAGCTTTCTTT. This encodes CASSATGRGHTEAFF.

The count of this clone is one. This chain links TRBV4-3 with TRBJ2-3; D is ambiguous. Trimming shortened V by 1 base and J by 1 base, and 6 bases separated the two germline ends. Germline CDR1 LGHNA, CDR2 YSLEER. This CDR3 has 14 amino acids. Here the CDR3 DNA reads TGCGCCAGCAGCCAAGGAGTGGGCACAGATACGCAGTATTTT. Translating gives CASSQGVGTDTQYF.

The chain recombines TRBV29-1 with TRBJ1-1, with 8 bases fitting TRBD1. This CDR3 comprises 12 residues. Germline values: CDR1 SQVTM, CDR2 ANQGSEA. J was trimmed by 7 bases and V by 4 bases; bases with no gene match: 5. CDR3 in amino acids: CSVVDRAIEAFF. CDR3 DNA: TGCAGCGTTGTGGACAGGGCGATTGAAGCTTTCTTT.

This clone appeared a single time. The chain uses TRBV7-2 and TRBJ2-2, with D perhaps TRBD2 (7 bases). The V gene's germline CDR1 is SGHTA and CDR2 FQGNSA. Trimming shortened V by 2 bases and J by 7 bases, and 17 bases separated the two germline ends. CDR3 length equals 16 residues. This CDR3 reads CASSLFPGGQIGELFF. The CDR3 nucleotides are TGTGCCAGCAGCTTATTCCCCGGGGGGCAGATCGGGGAGCTGTTTTTT.

V and J are TRBV19 and TRBJ1-2; TRBD1 matches at 10 bases. The length of the CDR3 is 15 residues. Germline trimming cut 5 bases from V and 0 bases from J; bases unmatched to any gene: 3. Germline loops: CDR1 LNHDA, CDR2 SQIVND (reference sequence). The CDR3 protein is CASSLGQGANYGYTF. CDR3 in DNA: TGTGCCAGTAGTTTAGGACAGGGGGCTAACTATGGCTACACCTTC.

This clone was detected only once. The chain uses TRBV21-1 and TRBJ1-4; TRBD1 reflects the table's D call only, with no check against the DNA. TRBV21-1 is flagged as a pseudogene. This CDR3 is built from 20 residues. The DNA for the CDR3 is TGTGCCAGCAGCCTACAGACGGTGGACAGGGGGCTCCCAACTAATGAAAAACTGTTTTTT. Translated: CASSLQTVDRGLPTNEKLFF.

The rearrangement links TRBV6-2 or TRBV6-3 to TRBJ2-7, with D maybe TRBD2 (5 bases). V gave up 2 bases and J gave up 0 bases, with 17 bases separating them. This CDR3 spans 17 amino acids. CDR1 is MNHEY, CDR2 SVGEGT, per germline. CDR3 in DNA: TGTGCCAGCAGTTACCCCGCTTGGGAGCCATTCTCCTACGAGCAGTACTTC. Residues: CASSYPAWEPFSYEQYF.

The chain combines TRBV30 with TRBJ1-2; D unresolved. The CDR3 is made up of 13 amino acids. V was trimmed by 0 bases and J by 4 bases, leaving 9 bases between them. The germline gives CDR1 GTSNPN, CDR2 SVGIG (reference sequence). CDR3 protein: CAWSVKLAYGYTF. The CDR3, as DNA: TGTGCCTGGAGTGTAAAGCTTGCCTATGGCTACACCTTC.

This sequence joins TRBV11-2 and TRBJ1-6; D gene uncertain. V lost 1 base, J lost 6 bases, and 10 bases lay in between. CDR1 and CDR2 (germline): SGHAT, FQNNGV. The CDR3 runs 15 residues. The CDR3 DNA sequence: TGTGCCAGCAGCTTAGGTCTCACTTCTAATTCACCCCTCCACTTT. Its protein is CASSLGLTSNSPLHF.

This chain links TRBV30 with TRBJ1-3, with D tentatively TRBD1 (6 bases). Per germline, CDR1 GTSNPN and CDR2 SVGIG (reference sequence). Trimming shortened V by 0 bases and J by 3 bases, and 12 bases separated the two germline ends. The CDR3 is made up of 15 amino acids. CDR3 sequence (DNA): TGTGCCTGGAGTGTGGGGGCGCATTTTGGAAACACCATATATTTT. Translation gives CAWSVGAHFGNTIYF.

This sequence joins TRBV5-4 and TRBJ1-2; no definite D call. Trimming took off 7 bases at V and 4 bases at J, with 11 bases between the two ends. The germline gives CDR1 SGHNT, CDR2 YYREEE (reference sequence). The CDR3 consists of 12 residues. In DNA, the CDR3 is TGTGCCAGCGGAGATCGGTTCTATGGCTACACCTTC. Its translation: CASGDRFYGYTF.

This sequence joins TRBV29-1 and TRBJ1-2; 7 bases map to TRBD1. J gave up 5 bases and V 7 bases, and 10 bases lay outside the gene matches. Germline V gene sequence: CDR1 SQVTM, CDR2 ANQGSEA. CDR3 size: 13 residues. CDR3 protein: CSASTGYEYGYTF. The CDR3 coding sequence is TGCAGCGCCTCGACAGGGTACGAGTATGGCTACACCTTC.

V is TRBV9 and J is TRBJ1-1; 7 bases fit TRBD1. The J segment lost 1 base and the V segment lost 3 bases, leaving 6 bases of the junction unmatched. The CDR3 runs to 15 residues. Germline CDR1 SGDLS, CDR2 YYNGEE. The CDR3 loop reads CASSAPRGANTEAFF. CDR3 DNA: TGTGCCAGCAGCGCCCCCAGGGGGGCGAACACTGAAGCTTTCTTT. Based on the CDR3 plus reference TRBV9 and TRBJ1-1, the full variable domain is DSGVTQTPKHLITATGQRVTLRCSPRSGDLSVYWYQQSLDQGLQFLIQYYNGEERAKGNILERFSAQQFPDLHSELNLSSLELGDSALYFCASSAPRGANTEAFFGQGTRLTVV.

V gene TRBV19 combines with J gene TRBJ2-5; 9 bases map to TRBD1. This CDR3 has 14 amino acids. The trim removed 6 bases at V and 4 bases at J, leaving 6 bases unmatched. CDR1 LNHDA and CDR2 SQIVND come from the germline V gene (reference sequence). In DNA, the CDR3 is TGTGCCAGTAGACACAGGGGGCCGGGAGAGACCCAGTACTTC. This sequence encodes CASRHRGPGETQYF. The whole variable domain, filled in from reference TRBV19 and TRBJ2-5, reads DGGITQSPKYLFRKEGQNVTLSCEQNLNHDAMYWYRQDPGQGLRLIYYSQIVNDFQKGDIAEGYSVSREKKESFPLTVTSAQKNPTAFYLCASRHRGPGETQYFGPGTRLLVL.

This clone was counted once. The rearrangement joins TRBV19 to TRBJ2-7; 7 nucleotides line up with TRBD1. The junction had 7 bases not matched to a gene; V was cut back by 5 bases and J by 3 bases. Germline-derived CDR1 and CDR2 are LNHDA and SQIVND (reference sequence). The CDR3 spans 14 residues. For the CDR3, the DNA is TGTGCCAGTAGTTGGGGACAGTCATACTACGAGCAGTACTTC. Its translation: CASSWGQSYYEQYF.

A few counts support this clone. V gene TRBV5-1 combines with J gene TRBJ2-2, with 12 nucleotides matching TRBD2. Germline loops: CDR1 SGHRS, CDR2 YFSETQ. Trimming took 2 bases from V and 4 from J; bases not matched to a gene: 6. This CDR3 contains 17 residues. The CDR3 sequence: CASSFSSGGASTGELFF. The CDR3 nucleotides read TGCGCCAGCAGCTTCTCTAGCGGGGGGGCCTCCACCGGGGAGCTGTTTTTT.

This clone is a singleton in its sample. Additional DNA sequences in this sample encode the identical CDR3. The chain employs TRBV13 and TRBJ1-2, with D perhaps TRBD1 (5 bases). The CDR3 totals 14 residues. Germline V gene data show CDR1 as PRHDT and CDR2 as FYEKMQ (reference sequence). Trimming pared 0 bases from V and 5 bases from J, leaving 10 bases between. The CDR3 nucleotides read TGTGCCAGCAGCTTAGGCTCCGGGGGGTATGGCTACACCTTC. This sequence encodes CASSLGSGGYGYTF. The full variable domain, in which reference TRBV13 and TRBJ1-2 provide the parts outside the CDR3, is AAGVIQSPRHLIKEKRETATLKCYPIPRHDTVYWYQQGPGQDPQFLISFYEKMQSDKGSIPDRFSAQQFSDYHSELNMSSLELGDSALYFCASSLGSGGYGYTFGSGTRLTVV.

V gene TRBV30 combines with J gene TRBJ1-5, with D perhaps TRBD1 (5 bases). This CDR3 comprises 14 residues. Germline CDR1 reads GTSNPN; CDR2 reads SVGIG (reference sequence). V lost 2 bases and J 5 bases, leaving 13 bases between the germline ends. This chain's CDR3 is CAWSRKGQDQPQHF. Here the CDR3 DNA reads TGTGCCTGGAGTCGAAAGGGGCAGGATCAGCCCCAGCATTTT.

The rearrangement links TRBV7-2 to TRBJ1-2; perhaps TRBD1 as D (5 bases). The CDR3 is 13 amino acids. V lost 4 bases and J lost 5, with 11 bases in between. The germline V gene has CDR1 SGHTA and CDR2 FQGNSA. The CDR3 region is CASSWRGSYGYTF. The CDR3 region has the DNA TGTGCCAGCAGCTGGAGGGGTAGTTATGGCTACACCTTC.

The CDR3, as DNA: TGTGCCAGCAGTACGGACAGGGGTTGGGGGGAAAAACTGTTTTTT. This codes for CASSTDRGWGEKLFF. The chain couples TRBV6-6 to TRBJ1-4; TRBD1 matches 9 bases. J lost 8 bases, V lost 5 bases, and 9 bases had no gene match. This CDR3 has 15 amino acids. CDR1 is MNHNY, CDR2 SVGAGI, per germline (reference sequence).

In DNA form, the CDR3 reads TGTGCCAGCAGCTTAACCGGGACAGGGCGTACGACTGAAGCTTTCTTT. Its translation: CASSLTGTGRTTEAFF. The V gene is TRBV7-9, the J gene TRBJ1-1; 9 bases line up with TRBD1. The CDR3 extends over 16 amino acids. Germline lookup yields CDR1 SEHNR and CDR2 FQNEAQ (reference sequence). V was clipped by 2 bases and J by 5 bases; unmatched bases: 9.

This chain uses TRBV5-5 with TRBJ1-2; D remains ambiguous. Germline assignment: CDR1 SGHKS and CDR2 YYEKEE (reference sequence). The CDR3 extends over 13 amino acids. Trimming stripped 2 bases from V and 2 bases from J, with 7 bases between. DNA of the CDR3: TGTGCCAGCAGCTTAGGAGGGAACTATGGCTACACCTTC. It encodes CASSLGGNYGYTF.

The CDR3 DNA follows: TGTGCCAGCAGCCCAGGCGCAGGGGGCTCCTACGAGCAGTACTTC. It yields the protein CASSPGAGGSYEQYF. V and J are TRBV7-8 and TRBJ2-7, with TRBD1 matching 7 bases. This CDR3 comprises 15 residues. Looked up from germline, CDR1 is SGHVS and CDR2 is FQNEAQ. Trimming at V came to 5 bases and at J to 0 bases, leaving 7 bases not matched to a gene.

The chain is built from TRBV18 and TRBJ2-7, with 8 bases identical to TRBD1. V shed 5 bases and J 3 bases; nucleotides not matched to a gene: 6. CDR1 KGHSH and CDR2 LQKENI come from the germline V gene. CDR3 length equals 14 residues. CDR3 region: CASSDGQGLYEQYF. The CDR3 DNA reads as TGTGCCAGCTCAGACGGACAGGGTCTCTACGAGCAGTACTTC. The variable domain in full, with the rest retrieved from reference TRBV18 and TRBJ2-7, is NAGVMQNPRHLVRRRGQEARLRCSPMKGHSHVYWYRQLPEEGLKFMVYLQKENIIDESGMPKERFSAEFPKEGPSILRIQQVVRGDSAAYFCASSDGQGLYEQYFGPGTRLTVT.